This T cell receptor (beta chain) was sequenced in a study of blood T cell repertoires in COVID-19 (TCRdb year 2020). Notes on the research overall: Samples from collaborators originated in the United States, Italy and Spain and spanned both the acute and convalescent phases of COVID-19. HLA class I and class II types, where available, came from metadata supplied by the sample provider rather than from assay-based typing. The samples were drawn from two sources: the first 160 participants of the ongoing ImmuneRACE study, and approximately 1,300 subjects contributed by 6 global collaborators. A freely available public database, intended as a resource for researchers studying the immune response to SARS-CoV-2, is where the repertoires were released. Subjects who had been exposed to COVID-19, were actively infected with it, or had recovered from it provided the deeply sampled blood TCRbeta repertoires that made up the dataset. The material from the prospective study consisted of cDNA or gDNA derived from T cells, B-cell-depleted T cells, or PBMCs. Sample metadata almost always included a de-identified subject ID, COVID-19 status, age in years and sex. The research as a whole found: Clinical and demographic metadata were provided uncurated, with the amount varying by source and participant.

The immunoSEQ Assay, a bias-controlled multiplex PCR, was used to amplify TCRbeta CDR3 regions from genomic DNA. Under the source paper's analysis protocol: The number of nucleated cells in each sample was estimated by amplification of reference gene primers within the assay. To quantify the absolute abundance of each unique TCRbeta CDR3 rearrangement, sequence reads were collapsed and filtered. For each sample, productive Simpson clonality was calculated as the square root of Simpson's diversity index over productive rearrangements. TCRdb mirrors the immuneACCESS table, restricted to in-frame sequences. Some clones are absent from its copies; in checked studies, under half trace to an unresolved V gene, and the reason for the others is unknown. V and J calls and clone size are given by that table; D and trimming were obtained from the DNA. A total of more than 150,000 clones appear in this sample, approximately 87% of them only once. The ten largest clones add up to less than 25% of the sample.

Comments on this clone: Its antigen has not been determined. No clone much larger than this one lies a single base away; base qualities are absent.

The CDR3, cysteine through phenylalanine, is 17 amino acids long. The sequence is cut down to CDR3 DNA, 51 bases in frame from base 1. The germline V gene specifies SGHRS as CDR1 and YFSETQ as CDR2. V trim: 4 bases; J trim: 0 bases; unmatched bases: 6. Collaborating institutions collected whole blood in K2EDTA tubes following their own protocols. For TCRbeta analysis, collaborator samples were shipped as frozen whole blood, as isolated PBMCs, or as DNA extracted from either sample type. The sequenced material came from peripheral blood. The rearranged segments are TRBV5-1 and TRBJ1-6; 8 central nucleotides agree with TRBD1. This receptor was identified in a man between 65 and 85 years old with active or convalescent COVID-19. The bases are TGCGCCAGCAGCCTCAGGACAGGGAGCTCCTATAATTCACCCCTCCACTTT. Its translation is CASSLRTGSSYNSPLHF.